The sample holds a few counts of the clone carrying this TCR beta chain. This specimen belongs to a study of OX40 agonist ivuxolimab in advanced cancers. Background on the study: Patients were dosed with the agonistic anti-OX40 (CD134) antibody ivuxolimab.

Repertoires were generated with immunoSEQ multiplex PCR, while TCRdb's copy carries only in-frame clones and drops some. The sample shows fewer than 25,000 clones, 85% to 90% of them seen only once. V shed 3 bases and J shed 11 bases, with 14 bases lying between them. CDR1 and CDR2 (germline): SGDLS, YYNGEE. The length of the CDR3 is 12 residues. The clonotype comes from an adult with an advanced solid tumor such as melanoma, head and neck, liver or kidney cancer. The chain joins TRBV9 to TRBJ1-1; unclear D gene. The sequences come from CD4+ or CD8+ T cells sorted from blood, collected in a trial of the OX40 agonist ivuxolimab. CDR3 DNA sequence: TGTGCCAGCAGCGATCAGACCGCGTGGGCTTTCTTT. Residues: CASSDQTAWAFF.